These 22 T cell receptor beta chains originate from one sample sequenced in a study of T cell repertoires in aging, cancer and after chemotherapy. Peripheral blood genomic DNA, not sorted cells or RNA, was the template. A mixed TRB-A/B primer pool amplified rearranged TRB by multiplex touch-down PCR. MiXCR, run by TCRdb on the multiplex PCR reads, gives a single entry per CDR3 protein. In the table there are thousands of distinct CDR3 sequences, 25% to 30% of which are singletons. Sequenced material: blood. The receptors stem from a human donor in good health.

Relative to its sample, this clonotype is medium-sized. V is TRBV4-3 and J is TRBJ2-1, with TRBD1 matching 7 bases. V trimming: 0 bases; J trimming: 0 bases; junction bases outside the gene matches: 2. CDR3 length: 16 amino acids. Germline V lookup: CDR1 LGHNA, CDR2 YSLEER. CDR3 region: CASSQDAGGSYNEQFF. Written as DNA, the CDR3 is TGCGCCAGCAGCCAAGATGCAGGGGGCTCCTACAATGAGCAGTTCTTC.

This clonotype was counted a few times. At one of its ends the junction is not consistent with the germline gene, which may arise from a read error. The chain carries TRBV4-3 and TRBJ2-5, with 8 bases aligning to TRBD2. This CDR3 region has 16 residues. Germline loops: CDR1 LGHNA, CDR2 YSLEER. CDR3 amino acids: CASSHLSGAGGETQYF. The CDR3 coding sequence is TGTGCCAGCAGCCATCTTTCAGGGGCGGGGGGAGAGACCCAGTACTTC.

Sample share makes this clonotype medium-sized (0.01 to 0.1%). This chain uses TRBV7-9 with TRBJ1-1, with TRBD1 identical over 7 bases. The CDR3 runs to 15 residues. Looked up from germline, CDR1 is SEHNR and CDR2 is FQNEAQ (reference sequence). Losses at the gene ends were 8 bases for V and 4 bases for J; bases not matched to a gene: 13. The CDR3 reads CASGVFTGASTEAFF. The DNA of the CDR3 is TGTGCCAGCGGGGTGTTTACAGGGGCCAGCACTGAAGCTTTCTTT. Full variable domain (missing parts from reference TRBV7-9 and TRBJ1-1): DTGVSQNPRHKITKRGQNVTFRCDPISEHNRLYWYRQTLGQGPEFLTYFQNEAQLEKSRLLSDRFSAERPKGSFSTLEIQRTEQGDSAMYLCASGVFTGASTEAFFGQGTRLTVV.

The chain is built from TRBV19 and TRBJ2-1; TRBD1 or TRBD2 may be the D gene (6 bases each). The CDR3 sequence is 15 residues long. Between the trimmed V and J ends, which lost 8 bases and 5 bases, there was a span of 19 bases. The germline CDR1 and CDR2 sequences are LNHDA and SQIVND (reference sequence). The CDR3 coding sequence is TGTGCCAGTTCCAGAAGGGGGACTGGGAACAATGAGCAGTTCTTC. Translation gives CASSRRGTGNNEQFF.

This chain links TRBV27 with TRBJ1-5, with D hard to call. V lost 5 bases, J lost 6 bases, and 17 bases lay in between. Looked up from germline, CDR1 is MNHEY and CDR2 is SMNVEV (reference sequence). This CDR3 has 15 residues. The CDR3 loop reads CASSPAGWAGQPQHF. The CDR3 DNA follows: TGTGCCAGCAGTCCGGCGGGGTGGGCTGGTCAGCCCCAGCATTTT.

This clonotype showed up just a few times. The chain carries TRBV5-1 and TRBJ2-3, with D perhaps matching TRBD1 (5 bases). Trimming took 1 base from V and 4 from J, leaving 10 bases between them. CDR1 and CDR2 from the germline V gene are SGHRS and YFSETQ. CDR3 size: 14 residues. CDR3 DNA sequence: TGCGCCAGCAGCTTGCGGCAGGGCCCAGATACGCAGTATTTT. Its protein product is CASSLRQGPDTQYF.

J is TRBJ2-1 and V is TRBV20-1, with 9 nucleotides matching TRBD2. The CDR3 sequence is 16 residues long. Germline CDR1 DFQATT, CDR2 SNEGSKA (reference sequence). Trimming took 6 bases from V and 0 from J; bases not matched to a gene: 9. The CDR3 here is CSAEVASGNSYNEQFF. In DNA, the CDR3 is TGCAGTGCGGAGGTTGCTAGCGGGAACTCCTACAATGAGCAGTTCTTC.

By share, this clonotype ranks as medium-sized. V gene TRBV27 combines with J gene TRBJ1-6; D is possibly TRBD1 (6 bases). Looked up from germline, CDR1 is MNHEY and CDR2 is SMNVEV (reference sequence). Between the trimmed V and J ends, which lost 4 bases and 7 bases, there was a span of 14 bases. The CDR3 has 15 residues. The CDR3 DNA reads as TGTGCCAGCAGTTCTTATACAGGGAACAATTCACCCCTCCACTTT. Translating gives CASSSYTGNNSPLHF.

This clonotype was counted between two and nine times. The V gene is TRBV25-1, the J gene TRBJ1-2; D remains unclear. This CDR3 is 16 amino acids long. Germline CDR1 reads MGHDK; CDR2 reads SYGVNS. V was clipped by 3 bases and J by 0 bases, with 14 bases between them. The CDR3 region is CASSDDSGPTNYGYTF. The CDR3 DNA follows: TGTGCCAGCAGTGACGACTCCGGGCCGACTAACTATGGCTACACCTTC.

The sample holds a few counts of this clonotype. The CDR3 coding sequence is TGCGCCAGCAGCTTGGGACAGGGGCCTAACAATGAGCAGTTCTTC. Its translation is CASSLGQGPNNEQFF. V gene TRBV5-1 combines with J gene TRBJ2-1; TRBD1 aligns across 8 bases. CDR1 is SGHRS, CDR2 YFSETQ, per germline. This CDR3 has 15 amino acids. V lost 0 bases to trimming and J lost 5 bases; unmatched junction nucleotides: 4. The variable domain in full, with the rest retrieved from reference TRBV5-1 and TRBJ2-1, is KAGVTQTPRYLIKTRGQQVTLSCSPISGHRSVSWYQQTPGQGLQFLFEYFSETQRNKGNFPGRFSGRQFSNSRSEMNVSTLELGDSALYLCASSLGQGPNNEQFFGPGTRLTVL.

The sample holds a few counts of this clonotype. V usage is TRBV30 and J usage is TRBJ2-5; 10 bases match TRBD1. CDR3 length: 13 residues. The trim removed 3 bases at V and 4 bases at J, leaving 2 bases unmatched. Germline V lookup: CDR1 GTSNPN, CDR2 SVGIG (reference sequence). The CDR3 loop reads CAWRTGGGETQYF. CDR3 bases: TGTGCCTGGAGGACAGGGGGCGGAGAGACCCAGTACTTC.

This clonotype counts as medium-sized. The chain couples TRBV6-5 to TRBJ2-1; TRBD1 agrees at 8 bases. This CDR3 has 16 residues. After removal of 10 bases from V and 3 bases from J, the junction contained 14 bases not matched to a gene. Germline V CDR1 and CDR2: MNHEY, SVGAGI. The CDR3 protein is CANPRPDRGLYNEQFF. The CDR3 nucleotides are TGTGCCAACCCACGGCCCGACAGGGGCCTCTACAATGAGCAGTTCTTC.

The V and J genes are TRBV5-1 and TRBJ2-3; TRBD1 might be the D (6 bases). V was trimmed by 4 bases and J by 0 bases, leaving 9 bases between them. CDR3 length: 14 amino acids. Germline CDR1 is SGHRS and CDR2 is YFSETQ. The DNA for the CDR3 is TGCGCCAGCAGCCCAGGGACAAGCACAGATACGCAGTATTTT. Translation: CASSPGTSTDTQYF.

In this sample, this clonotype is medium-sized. The CDR3 sequence: CASSTLRDRRNYGYTF. In DNA, the CDR3 is TGTGCCAGTAGTACCCTCCGGGACAGAAGAAACTATGGCTACACCTTC. The rearrangement uses TRBV19 and TRBJ1-2, with 7 bases fitting TRBD1. CDR3 length equals 16 residues. Germline V gene data show CDR1 as LNHDA and CDR2 as SQIVND (reference sequence). Trimming at V came to 4 bases and at J to 2 bases, leaving 10 bases not matched to a gene.

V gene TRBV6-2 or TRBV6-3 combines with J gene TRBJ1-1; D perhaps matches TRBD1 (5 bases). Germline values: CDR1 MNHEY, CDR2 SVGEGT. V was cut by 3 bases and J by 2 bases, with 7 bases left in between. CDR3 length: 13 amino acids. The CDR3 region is CASSYGDNTEAFF. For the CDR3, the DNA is TGTGCCAGCAGTTATGGGGACAACACTGAAGCTTTCTTT.

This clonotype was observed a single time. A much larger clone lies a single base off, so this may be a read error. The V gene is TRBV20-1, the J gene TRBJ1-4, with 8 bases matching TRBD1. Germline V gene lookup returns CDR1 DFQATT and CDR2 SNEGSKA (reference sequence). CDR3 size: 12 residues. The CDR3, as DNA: TGCAGTGTCTTACAGGGACAGGAAAAAGTGTTTTTT. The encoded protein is CSVLQGQEKVFF.

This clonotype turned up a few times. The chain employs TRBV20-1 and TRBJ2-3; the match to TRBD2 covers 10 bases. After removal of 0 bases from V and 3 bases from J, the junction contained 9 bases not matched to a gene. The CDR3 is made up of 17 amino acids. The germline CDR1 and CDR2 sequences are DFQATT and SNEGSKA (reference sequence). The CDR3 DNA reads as TGCAGTGCTAGAGACCCTCTAGCGGGAGAGATAACAGATACGCAGTATTTT. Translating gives CSARDPLAGEITDTQYF.

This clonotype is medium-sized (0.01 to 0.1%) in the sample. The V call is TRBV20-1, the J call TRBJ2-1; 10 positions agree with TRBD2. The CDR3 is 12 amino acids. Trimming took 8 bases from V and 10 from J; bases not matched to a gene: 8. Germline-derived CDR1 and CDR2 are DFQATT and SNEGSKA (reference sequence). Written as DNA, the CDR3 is TGCAGTAGCCTAGCGGGAGAACGGGAGCAGTTCTTC. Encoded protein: CSSLAGEREQFF.

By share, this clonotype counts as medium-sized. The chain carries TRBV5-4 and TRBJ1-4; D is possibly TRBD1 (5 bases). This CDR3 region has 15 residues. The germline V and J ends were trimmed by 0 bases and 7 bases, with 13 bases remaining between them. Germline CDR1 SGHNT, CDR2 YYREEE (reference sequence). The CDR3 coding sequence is TGTGCCAGCAGCTTGGGGAGCGGGGCGGGTGAAAAACTGTTTTTT. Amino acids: CASSLGSGAGEKLFF.

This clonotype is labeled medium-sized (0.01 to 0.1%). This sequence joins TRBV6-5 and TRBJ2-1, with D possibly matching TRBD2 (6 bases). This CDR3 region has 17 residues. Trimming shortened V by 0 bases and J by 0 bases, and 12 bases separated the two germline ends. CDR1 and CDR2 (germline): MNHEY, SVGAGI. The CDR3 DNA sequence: TGTGCCAGCAGTTACTCCGCGCTAGCGAGCTCCTACAATGAGCAGTTCTTC. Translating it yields CASSYSALASSYNEQFF.

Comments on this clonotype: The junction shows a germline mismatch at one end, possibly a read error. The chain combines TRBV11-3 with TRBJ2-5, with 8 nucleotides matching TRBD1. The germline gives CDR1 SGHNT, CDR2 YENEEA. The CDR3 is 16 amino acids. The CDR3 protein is CTSSRPQDRERETQYF. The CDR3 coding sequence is TGTACCAGCAGCCGACCTCAGGACAGGGAGAGGGAGACCCAGTACTTC.

Written as DNA, the CDR3 is TGTGCCAGCAGTGAATCGGGGGACTACAATGAGCAGTTCTTC. Its protein product is CASSESGDYNEQFF. This chain links TRBV6-4 with TRBJ2-1; a possible D gene is TRBD2 (6 bases). The CDR3 has 14 residues. The ends were cut back, 3 bases at V and 3 bases at J, with 9 bases in the middle. Germline V gives CDR1 MRHNA, CDR2 SNTAGT.